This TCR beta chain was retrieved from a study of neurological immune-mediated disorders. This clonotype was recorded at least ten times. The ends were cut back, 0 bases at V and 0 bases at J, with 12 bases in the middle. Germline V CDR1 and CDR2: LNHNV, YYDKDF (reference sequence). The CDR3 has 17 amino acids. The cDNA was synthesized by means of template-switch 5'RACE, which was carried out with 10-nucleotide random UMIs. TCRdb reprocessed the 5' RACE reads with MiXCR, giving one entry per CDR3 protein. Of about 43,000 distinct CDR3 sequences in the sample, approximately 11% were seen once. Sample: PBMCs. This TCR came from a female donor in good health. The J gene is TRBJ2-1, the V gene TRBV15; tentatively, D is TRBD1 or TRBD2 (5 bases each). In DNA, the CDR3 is TGTGCCACCAGCAGAGATGGGACCCGAAGCTCCTACAATGAGCAGTTCTTC. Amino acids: CATSRDGTRSSYNEQFF.